The 10 T cell receptor beta chains below all came from one sample that was sequenced in a study of T-cell reconstitution after alpha-beta-depleted transplantation in children. Preparation of the TCRbeta library was carried out with unique molecular identifiers. TCRdb re-derived calls from the PCR reads in MiXCR, one entry per CDR3 protein. The sample has about 410,000 distinct CDR3 sequences; around 21% are singletons. This sample comprised PBMCs from the stem cell graft donor, obtained from the stem cell graft. The receptors derive from a human donor who donated a stem cell graft to a child with acute myeloid leukemia.

In this sample, this clonotype turned up many times. This chain joins TRBV20-1 and TRBJ2-1; the match to TRBD1 covers 9 bases. CDR1 DFQATT and CDR2 SNEGSKA come from the germline V gene (reference sequence). This CDR3 spans 13 amino acids. The ends lost 3 bases at V and 7 bases at J; junction bases unmatched: 4. This CDR3 reads CSASLGQGNEQFF. The CDR3 bases are TGCAGTGCTAGTCTGGGACAGGGAAATGAGCAGTTCTTC.

This clonotype was detected only a few times. V and J are TRBV6-1 and TRBJ2-2; the D is unclear. V dropped 6 bases and J dropped 5 bases, with 13 bases sitting between them. In germline, CDR1 is MNHNS, CDR2 SASEGT. This CDR3 is built from 14 residues. The DNA of the CDR3 is TGTGCCAGCAGGCTGGGTTGGAGTACCGGGGAGCTGTTTTTT. Translating gives CASRLGWSTGELFF.

The genes are TRBV28 and TRBJ1-1; D is undetermined. Between the trimmed V and J ends, which lost 6 bases and 0 bases, there was a span of 17 bases. The germline V gene encodes CDR1 MDHEN and CDR2 SYDVKM. This CDR3 region has 16 residues. The CDR3 region is CASSESRLRMNTEAFF. Here the CDR3 DNA reads TGTGCCAGCAGCGAATCTCGACTGCGGATGAACACTGAAGCTTTCTTT.

The chain couples TRBV28 to TRBJ2-2; TRBD1 agrees at 11 bases. CDR3 length equals 16 residues. Germline values: CDR1 MDHEN, CDR2 SYDVKM. The ends lost 3 bases at V and 4 bases at J; junction bases unmatched: 4. CDR3 amino acids: CASSFSGQGVTGELFF. The CDR3, as DNA: TGTGCCAGCAGTTTCTCGGGACAGGGGGTCACCGGGGAGCTGTTTTTT. The whole variable domain, remainder taken from reference TRBV28 and TRBJ2-2, is DVKVTQSSRYLVKRTGEKVFLECVQDMDHENMFWYRQDPGLGLRLIYFSYDVKMKEKGDIPEGYSVSREKKERFSLILESASTNQTSMYLCASSFSGQGVTGELFFGEGSRLTVL.

This clonotype was picked up many times. The rearrangement joins TRBV29-1 to TRBJ2-1; 8 bases fit TRBD1. The germline gives CDR1 SQVTM, CDR2 ANQGSEA. V lost 7 bases and J lost 7; bases outside the gene matches: 6. The CDR3 length is 12 residues. The CDR3 loop is CSGDRGRNEQFF. The CDR3 DNA is TGCAGCGGTGACAGGGGACGGAATGAGCAGTTCTTC.

V usage is TRBV4-3 and J usage is TRBJ2-7; possibly TRBD1 for D (6 bases). CDR3 length equals 14 residues. Germline CDR1 reads LGHNA; CDR2 reads YSLEER. Trimming left V 4 bases short and J 3 bases short, with 13 bases between. The CDR3 region has the DNA TGCGCCAGCAGCCTGGCGACAGGAGGCTACGAGCAGTACTTC. Amino acids: CASSLATGGYEQYF.

The table lists this clonotype with many counts. This rearrangement joins TRBV27 to TRBJ2-1; possible D gene TRBD2, 6 bases. CDR3 length: 20 amino acids. Germline CDR1 reads MNHEY; CDR2 reads SMNVEV (reference sequence). The V gene lost 5 bases and the J gene lost 1 base, with 27 bases spanning the gap. Here the CDR3 reads CASSPNRPIRARESYNEQFF. DNA of the CDR3: TGTGCCAGCAGTCCAAATAGGCCGATTCGTGCGCGGGAATCCTACAATGAGCAGTTCTTC.

Written as DNA, the CDR3 is TGCGCCAGCAGCTTGAAAATCCGGAACACTGAAGCTTTCTTT. Amino acid sequence: CASSLKIRNTEAFF. This sequence joins TRBV5-1 and TRBJ1-1; no clear D gene. Germline V gene sequence: CDR1 SGHRS, CDR2 YFSETQ. The V and J ends lost 1 base and 1 base respectively, with 8 bases between them. This CDR3 region has 14 residues.

The rearrangement joins TRBV7-6 to TRBJ2-1; D gene ambiguous. The CDR3 is 12 amino acids. Per the germline V gene, CDR1 is SGHVS and CDR2 is FNYEAQ. Trimming stripped 3 bases from V and 5 bases from J, with 5 bases between. The CDR3: CASSLFHNEQFF. The DNA of the CDR3 is TGTGCCAGCAGCTTGTTTCACAATGAGCAGTTCTTC.

This clonotype was counted many times. The CDR3 loop reads CSGQGRSGNTIYF. Here the CDR3 DNA reads TGCAGCGGACAGGGTCGCTCTGGAAACACCATATATTTT. This rearrangement joins TRBV29-1 to TRBJ1-3; TRBD1 agrees at 7 bases. Looked up from germline, CDR1 is SQVTM and CDR2 is ANQGSEA. CDR3 length: 13 amino acids. The ends lost 7 bases at V and 0 bases at J; junction bases unmatched: 3.